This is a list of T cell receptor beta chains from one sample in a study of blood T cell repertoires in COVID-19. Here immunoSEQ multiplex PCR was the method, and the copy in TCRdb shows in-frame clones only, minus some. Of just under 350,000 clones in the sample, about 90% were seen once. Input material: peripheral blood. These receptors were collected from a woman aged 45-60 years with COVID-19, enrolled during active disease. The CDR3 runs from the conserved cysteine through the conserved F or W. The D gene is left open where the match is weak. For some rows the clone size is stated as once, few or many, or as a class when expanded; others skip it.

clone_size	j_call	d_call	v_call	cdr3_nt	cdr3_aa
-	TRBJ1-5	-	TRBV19	TGTGCCAGTAGTAACGGGGGATCCGCGCCCCAGCATTTT	CASSNGGSAPQHF
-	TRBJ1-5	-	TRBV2	TGTGCCAGCAGTCCTCGGACAGCCTATAGCAATCAGCCCCAGCATTTT	CASSPRTAYSNQPQHF
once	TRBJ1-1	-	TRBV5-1	TGCGCCAGCAGCTTGGCCCTTACCCCGGGCACTGAAGCTTTCTTT	CASSLALTPGTEAFF
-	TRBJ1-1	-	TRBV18	TGTGCCAGCTCACCGCTAGTTGACGACACTGAAGCTTTCTTT	CASSPLVDDTEAFF
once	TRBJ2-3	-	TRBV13	TGTGCCAGCAGCCCAGCCGCCAGGGTAACAGATACGCAGTATTTT	CASSPAARVTDTQYF
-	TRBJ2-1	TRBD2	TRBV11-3	TGTGCCAGCAGCTTAGCAATACTAGCGGGAGGCCAGAATGAGCAGTTCTTC	CASSLAILAGGQNEQFF
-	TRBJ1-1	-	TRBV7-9	TGTGCCAGCAGCTTAGCGCGTCAGGGTAGGGCTGAAGCTTTCTTT	CASSLARQGRAEAFF
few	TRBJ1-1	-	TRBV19	TGTGCCAGTAGTATAGAGGGCAGGGTGAGTACTGAAGCTTTCTTT	CASSIEGRVSTEAFF
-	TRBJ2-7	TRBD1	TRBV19	TGTGCCAGTAGTCTCCAGGGACAGGATCCCTACGAGCAGTACTTC	CASSLQGQDPYEQYF
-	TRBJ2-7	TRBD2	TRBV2	TGTGCCAGCAGCGGGACTAGCGGGAGTTCAGGCCACGAGCAGTACTTC	CASSGTSGSSGHEQYF
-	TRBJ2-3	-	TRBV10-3	TGTGCCAGCGGCACTACCAAAGATACGCAGTATTTT	CASGTTKDTQYF
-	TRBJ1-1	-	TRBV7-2	TGTGCCAGCAGCCTAAGCCTTAGCCCCAACACTGAAGCTTTCTTT	CASSLSLSPNTEAFF
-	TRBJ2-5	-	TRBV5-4	TGTGCCAGCAGCTTGGTCTCGTCAGAGACCCAGTACTTC	CASSLVSSETQYF
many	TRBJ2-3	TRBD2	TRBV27	TGTGCCAGCATGGTGTTTTTCGAGGGAGGGCCAAATACGCAGTATTTT	CASMVFFEGGPNTQYF
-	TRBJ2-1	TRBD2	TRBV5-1	TGCGCCAGCAGCCTCGGAAGCGGGACTTCCTACAATGAGCAGTTCTTC	CASSLGSGTSYNEQFF
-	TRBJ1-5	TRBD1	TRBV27	TGTGCCAGCAGTCCCCGGACAGGGCCCCAGCATTTT	CASSPRTGPQHF
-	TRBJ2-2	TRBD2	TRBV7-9	TGTGCCAGCAGCCCGCCTCCCACTAGCGGCCCTGAGGACACCGGGGAGCTGTTTTTT	CASSPPPTSGPEDTGELFF
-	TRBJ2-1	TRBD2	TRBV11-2	TGTGCCAGCAGCCTACACCACTCGGGAGGGGACAATGAGCAGTTCTTC	CASSLHHSGGDNEQFF
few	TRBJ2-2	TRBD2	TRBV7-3	TGTGCCAGCAGCTTAAGGGCGGGCCTAGCGGGAGCCAGAGCGCTGTATGCCGGGGAGCTGTTTTTT	CASSLRAGLAGARALYAGELFF
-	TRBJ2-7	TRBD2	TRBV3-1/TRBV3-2	TGTGCCAGCAGCCCCCCCAGCGGGAGTTACGAGCAGTACTTC	CASSPPSGSYEQYF
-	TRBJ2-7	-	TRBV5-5	TGTGCCAGCAGCCGCTTTGGGGCGGGATTCTACGAGCAGTACTTC	CASSRFGAGFYEQYF
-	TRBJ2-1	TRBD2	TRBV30	TGTGCCTGGAGCCGGACTAGCGGGAGGGATGAGCAGTTCTTC	CAWSRTSGRDEQFF
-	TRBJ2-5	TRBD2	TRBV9	TGTGCCAGCAGCGTAGGGACTAGCGGCCAAGAGACCCAGTACTTC	CASSVGTSGQETQYF
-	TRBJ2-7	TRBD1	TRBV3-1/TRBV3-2	TGTGCCAGCAGCCGACAGGGAAACTACGAGCAGTACTTC	CASSRQGNYEQYF
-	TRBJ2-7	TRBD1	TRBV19	TGTGCCAGTAGCCCAGACAGGGTCCACGAGCAGTACTTC	CASSPDRVHEQYF
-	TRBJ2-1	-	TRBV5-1	TGCGCCAGCAGCTTGGCCGTGGCTAATGAGCAGTTCTTC	CASSLAVANEQFF
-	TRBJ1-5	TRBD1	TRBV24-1	TGTGCCACCAGTGATTCCGACAGGGCCAGCAATCAGCCCCAGCATTTT	CATSDSDRASNQPQHF
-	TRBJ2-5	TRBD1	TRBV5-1	TGCGCCAGCAGCTTGACTGGGACAGGGGGAGAGGAGACCCAGTACTTC	CASSLTGTGGEETQYF
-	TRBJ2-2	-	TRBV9	TGTGCCAGCAGTGCACAAAGCGGCTACACCGGGGAGCTGTTTTTT	CASSAQSGYTGELFF
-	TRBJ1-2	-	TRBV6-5	TGTGCCAGCAGGGGAAGACAGGCAGGAGACTATGGCTACACCTTC	CASRGRQAGDYGYTF
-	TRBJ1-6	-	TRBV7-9	TGTGCCAGCAGCCAGACAAGCAATTCACCCCTCCACTTT	CASSQTSNSPLHF
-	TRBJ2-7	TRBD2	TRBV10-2	TGCGCCAGCAGGGGGGACTACTACGAGCAGTACTTC	CASRGDYYEQYF
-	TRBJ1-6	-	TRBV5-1	TGCGCCAGCAGCTTGGACGGGAGGGATAATTCACCCCTCCACTTT	CASSLDGRDNSPLHF
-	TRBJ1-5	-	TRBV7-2	TGTGCCAGCAGCCCCAGGGGATTTAGCAATCAGCCCCAGCATTTT	CASSPRGFSNQPQHF
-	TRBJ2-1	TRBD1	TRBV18	TGTGCCAGCTCACTAAGACAGGGGGTCGATGAGCAGTTCTTC	CASSLRQGVDEQFF
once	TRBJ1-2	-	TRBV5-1	TGCGCCAGCAGCTTAGGAGGGCTTGCCCCCCTTGGCTACACCTTC	CASSLGGLAPLGYTF
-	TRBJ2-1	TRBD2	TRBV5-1	TGCGCCAGCAGCTTCCTCCGGGCTAGCGGAGGCGGGCAGCGGAACAATGAGCAGTTCTTC	CASSFLRASGGGQRNNEQFF
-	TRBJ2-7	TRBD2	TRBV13	TGTGCCAGCAGCTTCCTAGCGGGAGCGGATTACGAGCAGTACTTC	CASSFLAGADYEQYF
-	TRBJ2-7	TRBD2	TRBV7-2	TGTGCCAGCAGCTCACCCCCTAGCGGGAGGTCCTCCTTC	CASSSPPSGRSSF
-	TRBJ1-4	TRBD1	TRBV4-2	TGTGCCAGTAAGGAAGGGACCGGGACAGGGGTTGAAAAACTGTTTTTT	CASKEGTGTGVEKLFF
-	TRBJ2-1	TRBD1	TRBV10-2	TGCGCCAGCAGTGAGCAGCGGACAGGGCTCTACAATGAGCAGTTCTTC	CASSEQRTGLYNEQFF
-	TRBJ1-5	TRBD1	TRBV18	TGTGCCAGCTCACCAGGACAGGGGGCCCTATCGCCCCAGCATTTT	CASSPGQGALSPQHF
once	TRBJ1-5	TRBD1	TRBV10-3	TGTGCCATCAGGGACAGGGATAGCAATCAGCCCCAGCATTTT	CAIRDRDSNQPQHF
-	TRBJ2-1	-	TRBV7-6	TGTGCCAGCAGCTTAGCGTCCAGCTCCTACAATGAGCAGTTCTTC	CASSLASSSYNEQFF
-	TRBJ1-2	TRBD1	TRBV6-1	TGTGCCAGCAGTGGCAATTTTTGGGGACAGGTTCGCGGCTACACCTTC	CASSGNFWGQVRGYTF
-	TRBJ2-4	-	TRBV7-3	TGTGCCAGCAGCTTAAAGCAGGGAAACATTCAGTACTTC	CASSLKQGNIQYF
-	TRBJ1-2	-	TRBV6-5	TGTGCTCTGTCAGGGAATAACTATGGCTACACCTTC	CALSGNNYGYTF
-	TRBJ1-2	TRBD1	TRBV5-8	TGTGCCAGCAGGCCCAGGACAGGGTCTAACTATGGCTACACCTTC	CASRPRTGSNYGYTF
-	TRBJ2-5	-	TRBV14	TGTGCCAGCAGCCCGGACTTCCAAGAGACCCAGTACTTC	CASSPDFQETQYF
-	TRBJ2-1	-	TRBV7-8	TGTGCCAGCAGCTTAGGAAGGGTGTGGAGGGTTCGAAATGAGCAGTTCTTC	CASSLGRVWRVRNEQFF
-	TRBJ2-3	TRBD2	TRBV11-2	TGTGCCAGCAGCTTCGGCTTCCAGCGGGAGAGTGCAGATACGCAGTATTTT	CASSFGFQRESADTQYF
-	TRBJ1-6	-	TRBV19	TGTGCCAGTAGTAGTGCAGGGCACTCGGGGGCCCTCCACTTT	CASSSAGHSGALHF
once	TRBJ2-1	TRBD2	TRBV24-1	TGTGCCACCAGTGACCCAAGGACTAGCGACAGCTCCTACAATGAGCAGTTCTTC	CATSDPRTSDSSYNEQFF
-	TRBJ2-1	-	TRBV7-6	TGTGCCAGCAGCTTGGGTGGGCCGGCCCATAGTGAGCAGTTCTTC	CASSLGGPAHSEQFF
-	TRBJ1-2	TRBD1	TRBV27	TGTGCCAGCAGCTTTGACCCACGGAGGGGGCGCGGCCCCTTGGCTAACTATGGCTACACCTTC	CASSFDPRRGRGPLANYGYTF
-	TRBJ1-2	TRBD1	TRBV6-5	TGTGCCAGCAGTTACTCGGAGACAGGGGCCTATGGCTACACCTTC	CASSYSETGAYGYTF
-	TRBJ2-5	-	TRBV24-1	TGTGCCACCAGTGACACCGGGAAAGCGGGTGAGACCCAGTACTTC	CATSDTGKAGETQYF
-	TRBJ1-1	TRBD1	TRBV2	TGTGCCAGCAGTGCACAGGGGTCGAACACTGAAGCTTTCTTT	CASSAQGSNTEAFF
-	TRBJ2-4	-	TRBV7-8	TGTGCCAGCAGCTTAGATCAGGGAAACATTCAGTACTTC	CASSLDQGNIQYF